This entry lists 27 T cell receptor beta chains sequenced from one sample in a study of OX40 agonist ivuxolimab in advanced cancers. Repertoires were generated with immunoSEQ multiplex PCR, while TCRdb's copy carries only in-frame clones and drops some. The sample has 53,000 or so clones, about 82% seen once. Specimen: CD4+ or CD8+ T cells sorted from blood, collected in a trial of the OX40 agonist ivuxolimab. Receptor source: an adult with an advanced solid tumor such as melanoma, head and neck, liver or kidney cancer.

The chain recombines TRBV5-1 with TRBJ2-3, with D perhaps TRBD2 (6 bases). The CDR3 extends over 15 amino acids. The V gene lost 4 bases and the J gene lost 7 bases, with 19 bases spanning the gap. CDR1 and CDR2 (germline): SGHRS, YFSETQ. CDR3 DNA: TGCGCCAGCAGCCCGGAGTCGACTAGGGTTTATACGCAGTATTTT. Its translation is CASSPESTRVYTQYF.

CDR3 DNA sequence: TGTGCCAGCAGCCGGGACAGGGGATCGAACACTGAAGCTTTCTTT. As protein: CASSRDRGSNTEAFF. V is TRBV6-1 and J is TRBJ1-1; 10 bases agree with TRBD1. Germline V gene data show CDR1 as MNHNS and CDR2 as SASEGT. The V segment lost 6 bases and the J segment 1 base; nucleotides outside the gene matches: 5. The CDR3 has 15 residues.

The chain couples TRBV29-1 to TRBJ2-1, with D possibly matching TRBD2 (5 bases). This CDR3 comprises 13 residues. Trimming pared 4 bases from V and 8 bases from J, leaving 15 bases between. Germline V CDR1 and CDR2: SQVTM, ANQGSEA. Written as DNA, the CDR3 is TGCAGCGTTGCGCCTAGCATGTTCCATGAGCAGTTCTTC. This codes for CSVAPSMFHEQFF.

This chain joins TRBV14 and TRBJ2-1; D might be TRBD2 (5 bases). This CDR3 has 17 amino acids. Germline loops: CDR1 SGHDN, CDR2 FVKESK. V was trimmed by 1 base and J by 7 bases, leaving 20 bases between them. The DNA for the CDR3 is TGTGCCAGCAGCCAAGCCCTGCTAGCCTCCAGTACGAATGAGCAGTTCTTC. Translating gives CASSQALLASSTNEQFF. Full variable domain (missing parts from reference TRBV14 and TRBJ2-1): EAGVTQFPSHSVIEKGQTVTLRCDPISGHDNLYWYRRVMGKEIKFLLHFVKESKQDESGMPNNRFLAERTGGTYSTLKVQPAELEDSGVYFCASSQALLASSTNEQFFGPGTRLTVL.

V gene TRBV18 combines with J gene TRBJ2-7; 9 positions agree with TRBD2. CDR1 is KGHSH and CDR2 is LQKENI in the germline V gene. V was clipped by 2 bases and J by 3 bases; unmatched bases: 5. CDR3 size: 15 residues. The CDR3 DNA is TGTGCCAGCTCACCAGAGGGGCGGGGGGGCTACGAGCAGTACTTC. It specifies CASSPEGRGGYEQYF.

The V gene is TRBV5-6, the J gene TRBJ2-7, with a tentative D call TRBD1 (5 bases). Trimming cost V 0 bases and J 5 bases, with 15 bases left between them. The CDR3 runs 15 residues. CDR1 is SGHDT and CDR2 is YYEEEE in the germline V gene. DNA for the CDR3: TGTGCCAGCAGCTTGGCCGGCAGGGAAAAGAACGAGCAGTACTTC. It codes for CASSLAGREKNEQYF.

About this clone: This CDR3 is also generated by other DNA sequences in the sample. V gene TRBV5-1 combines with J gene TRBJ2-2; the match to TRBD2 covers 13 bases. Germline V CDR1 and CDR2: SGHRS, YFSETQ. This CDR3 is built from 14 residues. Germline trimming cut 8 bases from V and 8 bases from J; bases unmatched to any gene: 6. The CDR3 protein is CARSGLAGTGELFF. CDR3 coding DNA: TGCGCCAGATCGGGACTAGCGGGGACTGGGGAGCTGTTTTTT.

The chain recombines TRBV6-1 with TRBJ1-4; D not resolved. This CDR3 comprises 13 residues. CDR1 and CDR2 (germline): MNHNS, SASEGT. Deletions cut 1 base from V and 5 bases from J, with 5 bases between. DNA for the CDR3: TGTGCCAGCAGTGAAGTTCACAATGAAAAACTGTTTTTT. It is translated as CASSEVHNEKLFF.

The CDR3 DNA follows: TGTGCCAGCAGCCCGGAGGCCTACGAGCAGTACTTC. This encodes CASSPEAYEQYF. The V gene is TRBV14, the J gene TRBJ2-7, with a weak D call TRBD2 (5 bases). Trimming stripped 4 bases from V and 2 bases from J, with 6 bases between. CDR1 is SGHDN, CDR2 FVKESK, per germline. CDR3 length: 12 residues.

This CDR3 reads CASSLRRDSIFNQPQHF. The CDR3 DNA sequence: TGTGCCAGTAGTTTAAGAAGGGACAGTATTTTCAATCAGCCCCAGCATTTT. The chain joins TRBV19 to TRBJ1-5, with 7 bases lining up with TRBD1. Germline V gene data show CDR1 as LNHDA and CDR2 as SQIVND (reference sequence). The length of the CDR3 is 17 residues. The trim removed 5 bases at V and 3 bases at J, leaving 13 bases unmatched.

This sequence joins TRBV6-1 and TRBJ2-3, with 8 bases lining up with TRBD2. This CDR3 contains 15 residues. Looked up from germline, CDR1 is MNHNS and CDR2 is SASEGT. With V trimmed by 6 bases and J by 5 bases, 10 bases remained unmatched. CDR3 in DNA: TGTGCCAGCAGCATTGACGGGGGGGGCGTAGATACGCAGTATTTT. Amino acid sequence: CASSIDGGGVDTQYF.

The chain carries TRBV11-1 and TRBJ2-3; TRBD2 aligns across 8 bases. CDR1 is SGHAT and CDR2 is FQDESV in the germline V gene (reference sequence). The CDR3 covers 13 residues. V gave up 2 bases and J gave up 5 bases; unmatched junction bases: 0. The CDR3 DNA reads as TGTGCCAGCAGCTTACTAGCGGGAGATACGCAGTATTTT. As protein: CASSLLAGDTQYF.

This clone was counted only a few times. The J gene is TRBJ1-2, the V gene TRBV6-6; tentative D call: TRBD1 (5 bases). Trimming cost V 7 bases and J 7 bases, with 16 bases left between them. The CDR3 length is 13 residues. Germline-derived CDR1 and CDR2 are MNHNY and SVGAGI (reference sequence). CDR3 residues: CASIPGGSGGYTF. CDR3 nucleotides: TGTGCCAGCATCCCGGGGGGGAGCGGTGGCTACACCTTC.

The rearrangement joins TRBV5-5 to TRBJ2-7, with TRBD1 matching over 7 bases. Germline V lookup: CDR1 SGHKS, CDR2 YYEKEE (reference sequence). The CDR3 has 14 residues. V gave up 2 bases and J gave up 2 bases; unmatched junction bases: 4. For the CDR3, the DNA is TGTGCCAGCAGCTTAACCGGGACAGCCTACGAGCAGTACTTC. It yields the protein CASSLTGTAYEQYF.

This clone was counted only a few times. The genes are TRBV11-2 and TRBJ2-1, with D possibly matching TRBD2 (6 bases). CDR3 length: 15 amino acids. CDR1 and CDR2 (germline): SGHAT, FQNNGV. Deletions cut 5 bases from V and 5 bases from J, with 16 bases between. CDR3 loop: CASSRNSGVNNEQFF. In DNA form, the CDR3 reads TGTGCCAGCAGCCGGAATAGCGGAGTCAACAATGAGCAGTTCTTC. The whole variable domain, filled in from reference TRBV11-2 and TRBJ2-1, reads EAGVAQSPRYKIIEKRQSVAFWCNPISGHATLYWYQQILGQGPKLLIQFQNNGVVDDSQLPKDRFSAERLKGVDSTLKIQPAKLEDSAVYLCASSRNSGVNNEQFFGPGTRLTVL.

This sequence joins TRBV6-4 and TRBJ2-3, with D possibly TRBD2 on 7 matching bases. The germline gives CDR1 MRHNA, CDR2 SNTAGT. The V and J ends lost 6 bases and 0 bases respectively, with 13 bases between them. The CDR3 has 15 amino acids. The CDR3 DNA follows: TGTGCCAGCAGGGGGGGGCTAACTAGCACAGATACGCAGTATTTT. Translating gives CASRGGLTSTDTQYF.

This chain links TRBV7-3 with TRBJ2-1; D is perhaps TRBD1 (5 bases). Germline CDR1 is SGHTA and CDR2 is FQGTGA. The germline V and J ends were trimmed by 0 bases and 5 bases, with 8 bases remaining between them. The CDR3 is 14 amino acids. CDR3 protein: CASSLTGRDNEQFF. DNA of the CDR3: TGTGCCAGCAGCTTAACGGGGCGCGACAATGAGCAGTTCTTC.

This clone was detected once. V gene TRBV11-3 combines with J gene TRBJ2-7; 7 bases agree with TRBD2. This CDR3 comprises 13 residues. Germline loops: CDR1 SGHNT, CDR2 YENEEA. The junction had 6 bases not matched to a gene; V was cut back by 6 bases and J by 4 bases. CDR3 region: CASSPGGVYEQYF. Written as DNA, the CDR3 is TGTGCCAGCAGTCCTGGGGGGGTATACGAGCAGTACTTC. Complete variable domain (other parts from reference TRBV11-3 and TRBJ2-7): EAGVVQSPRYKIIEKKQPVAFWCNPISGHNTLYWYLQNLGQGPELLIRYENEEAVDDSQLPKDRFSAERLKGVDSTLKIQPAELGDSAVYLCASSPGGVYEQYFGPGTRLTVT.

This rearrangement joins TRBV7-9 to TRBJ2-3; 7 bases are a match to TRBD1. Unmatched junction bases numbered 12, after V lost 4 bases and J lost 2 bases. Germline CDR1 is SEHNR and CDR2 is FQNEAQ (reference sequence). The CDR3 is 17 amino acids. CDR3 in DNA: TGTGCCAGCAGCTATCACCCCGGGACAGTTCCCACAGATACGCAGTATTTT. Amino acids: CASSYHPGTVPTDTQYF.

The chain employs TRBV6-6 and TRBJ2-2, with 8 bases aligning to TRBD2. Germline values: CDR1 MNHNY, CDR2 SVGAGI (reference sequence). Germline trimming cut 7 bases from V and 5 bases from J; bases unmatched to any gene: 6. The CDR3 is made up of 14 amino acids. Here the CDR3 reads CASTPGGMTGELFF. The CDR3 region has the DNA TGTGCCAGCACTCCGGGGGGGATGACCGGGGAGCTGTTTTTT.

This chain uses TRBV5-1 with TRBJ2-2; 8 nucleotides agree with TRBD2. After removal of 3 bases from V and 4 bases from J, the junction contained 5 bases not matched to a gene. This CDR3 has 15 residues. CDR1 is SGHRS, CDR2 YFSETQ, per germline. The CDR3 nucleotides read TGCGCCAGCAGCTGGAGCGGGAGTGGCACCGGGGAGCTGTTTTTT. It encodes CASSWSGSGTGELFF. Full variable domain (remainder filled in from reference TRBV5-1 and TRBJ2-2): KAGVTQTPRYLIKTRGQQVTLSCSPISGHRSVSWYQQTPGQGLQFLFEYFSETQRNKGNFPGRFSGRQFSNSRSEMNVSTLELGDSALYLCASSWSGSGTGELFFGEGSRLTVL.

The CDR3 sequence is CASSWTGTNSPLHF. CDR3 sequence (DNA): TGTGCCAGCAGCTGGACAGGGACGAATTCACCCCTCCACTTT. V gene TRBV4-2 combines with J gene TRBJ1-6, with 8 nucleotides matching TRBD1. The CDR3 sequence is 14 residues long. V lost 5 bases to trimming and J lost 7 bases; unmatched junction nucleotides: 4. Germline CDR1 is LGHNA and CDR2 is YNFKEQ.

V gene TRBV9 combines with J gene TRBJ2-5, with D maybe TRBD2 (6 bases). The CDR3 sequence is 19 residues long. V dropped 1 base and J dropped 5 bases, with 27 bases sitting between them. Germline-derived CDR1 and CDR2 are SGDLS and YYNGEE. The CDR3 is CASSVTPAGLFGGPETQYF. CDR3 sequence (DNA): TGTGCCAGCAGCGTAACCCCCGCGGGACTGTTCGGAGGACCTGAGACCCAGTACTTC.

The chain combines TRBV2 with TRBJ2-3; D not resolved. The CDR3 runs 13 residues. Trimming pared 4 bases from V and 1 base from J, leaving 6 bases between. CDR1 SNHLY and CDR2 FYNNEI come from the germline V gene. The CDR3: CASSGLGTDTQYF. Here the CDR3 DNA reads TGTGCCAGCAGTGGACTCGGCACAGATACGCAGTATTTT.

The chain carries TRBV10-3 and TRBJ2-5, with 8 bases lining up with TRBD1. With 0 bases clipped from V and 2 bases from J, the junction kept 2 bases outside the gene matches. This CDR3 region has 15 residues. Per germline, CDR1 ENHRY and CDR2 SYGVKD. DNA of the CDR3: TGTGCCATCAGTGAGTCCGGACAGGGACAAGAGACCCAGTACTTC. It yields the protein CAISESGQGQETQYF.

The V and J genes are TRBV5-1 and TRBJ2-2; 9 bases fit TRBD1. Germline CDR1 is SGHRS and CDR2 is YFSETQ. The CDR3 runs to 16 residues. Unmatched junction bases numbered 7, after V lost 5 bases and J lost 2 bases. Written as DNA, the CDR3 is TGCGCCAGCAGTCCGGGACAGGGTATTAACACCGGGGAGCTGTTTTTT. It encodes CASSPGQGINTGELFF.

The rearrangement links TRBV4-1 to TRBJ2-3; a weak D match, TRBD2 (5 bases). The V and J ends lost 1 base and 1 base respectively, with 9 bases between them. The length of the CDR3 is 15 residues. Germline V lookup: CDR1 MGHRA, CDR2 YSYEKL. The CDR3 DNA reads as TGCGCCAGCAGCCAAGTAGGACTTGGCACAGATACGCAGTATTTT. Protein sequence: CASSQVGLGTDTQYF.